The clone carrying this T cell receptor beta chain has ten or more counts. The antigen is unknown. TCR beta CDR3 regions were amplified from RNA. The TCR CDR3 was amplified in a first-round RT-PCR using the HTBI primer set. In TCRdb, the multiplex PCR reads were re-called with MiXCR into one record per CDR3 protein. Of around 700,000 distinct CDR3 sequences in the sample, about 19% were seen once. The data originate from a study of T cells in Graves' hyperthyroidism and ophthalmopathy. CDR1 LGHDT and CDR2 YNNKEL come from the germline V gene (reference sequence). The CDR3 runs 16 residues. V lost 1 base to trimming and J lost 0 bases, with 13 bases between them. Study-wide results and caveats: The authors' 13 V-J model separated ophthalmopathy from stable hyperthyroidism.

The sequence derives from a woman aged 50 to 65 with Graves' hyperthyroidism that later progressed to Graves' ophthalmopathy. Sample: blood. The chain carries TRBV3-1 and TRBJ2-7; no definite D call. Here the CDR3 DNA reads TGTGCCAGCAGCCAAGGTCGCGCAGTTAGCTCCTACGAGCAGTACTTC. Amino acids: CASSQGRAVSSYEQYF.